This TCR beta chain was documented in a study of T-cell reconstitution after alpha-beta-depleted transplantation in children (dated by TCRdb to about 2016). Regarding the research as a whole: Using TCR repertoire profiling, the study followed T-cell immune reconstitution in a quantitative way in children after TCRalphabeta/CD19-depleted allogeneic hematopoietic cell transplantation. General conclusions and limits of the study: The frequencies of hyperexpanded clones fell over the following months, and after one year, T-cell counts and TCRbeta diversity were mostly attributed to newly produced T cells. In some patients, high TCRbeta diversity at day 60 was attributed to recipient T cells and intrathymic progenitors that had survived conditioning. Apparently early alphabetaT-cell count recovery about two months after transplant reportedly relied on only several hundred rapidly expanded clones derived from non-depleted graft cells.

The junction carries 12 bases between V and J, which are trimmed by 6 bases and 0 bases respectively. The CDR3 goes from the cysteine to the phenylalanine over 15 residues. Only the CDR3 DNA is retained, 45 bases long and in frame from the first base. From a lookup of the germline V gene, CDR1 and CDR2 are SGHTA and FQGNSA. Library creation used PCR. Data came from an Illumina HiSeq 2500. TCR libraries were prepared with molecular barcoding, using unique molecular identifiers to normalize TCRbeta repertoire quantification. Using fastp trimming at Q25 and MiXCR clonotype assembly, TCRdb reanalyzed the public sequencing data and kept in-frame beta chains. Each record represents a unique CDR3 protein, reported with the most common genes and DNA among its rows. Recorded for this sample are about 980,000 distinct CDR3 sequences; around 30% of them occurred a single time. The ten largest clones take up over 25% of the sample.

Comments on this clonotype: The antigen it recognizes is unknown. The sample holds no much larger clone one base away, and base qualities are not on file.

The treatment or condition label on this specimen signifies: allogeneic hematopoietic cell transplantation with graft depleted of TCRalphabeta T cells and CD19 B cells. The transplant recipients were children given TCRalphabeta/CD19-depleted allogeneic hematopoietic cell grafts. The chain uses TRBV7-2 and TRBJ1-3; the D gene is unclear. The source of this sequence is a boy in the first two years of life who had a stem cell transplant for SCID, so the T cells may come from the graft donor. This specimen was PBMCs, mostly from graft donor cells, taken 360 days after TCRalphabeta/CD19-depleted stem cell transplant. The DNA reads TGTGCCAGCAGTCGTCTCTCAGTCTCTGGAAACACCATATATTTT. Its coded protein is CASSRLSVSGNTIYF.